This T cell receptor beta chain comes out of a study of blood T cells in healthy people across ages. Germline V gene data show CDR1 as MNHEY and CDR2 as SMNVEV (reference sequence). Trimming left V 6 bases short and J 7 bases short, with 16 bases between. CDR3 size: 13 residues. The second PCR ran about 7 to 12 cycles with a sample-barcoded 5' primer and J-beta primers. Using its own MiXCR run on the 5' RACE reads, TCRdb lists one record per CDR3 protein. The data contain over 1,500,000 distinct CDR3 sequences, about 50% of them singletons. The rearrangement uses TRBV27 and TRBJ2-7; no clear D gene. The clonotype originates from a woman aged 40-49 years in good health. Material: blood. CDR3 amino acids: CASSQAGPGEQYF. The CDR3 nucleotides read TGTGCCAGCAGCCAAGCTGGGCCGGGTGAGCAGTACTTC.